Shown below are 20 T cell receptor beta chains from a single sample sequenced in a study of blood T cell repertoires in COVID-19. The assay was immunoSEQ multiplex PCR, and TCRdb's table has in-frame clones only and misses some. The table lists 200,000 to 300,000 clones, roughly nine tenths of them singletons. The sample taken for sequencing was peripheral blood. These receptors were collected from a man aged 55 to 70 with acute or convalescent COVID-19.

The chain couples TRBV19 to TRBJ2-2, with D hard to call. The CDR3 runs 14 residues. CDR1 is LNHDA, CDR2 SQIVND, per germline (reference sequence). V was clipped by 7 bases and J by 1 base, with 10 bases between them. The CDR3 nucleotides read TGTGCCAGTAAGAGGTTCGAGAACACCGGGGAGCTGTTTTTT. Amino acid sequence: CASKRFENTGELFF.

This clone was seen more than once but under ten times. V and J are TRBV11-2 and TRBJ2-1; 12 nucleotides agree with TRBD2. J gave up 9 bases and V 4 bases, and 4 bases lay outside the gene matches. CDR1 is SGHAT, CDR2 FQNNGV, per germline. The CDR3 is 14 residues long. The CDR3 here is CASSSSSGRGEQFF. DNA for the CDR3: TGTGCCAGCAGCTCTTCTAGCGGGAGGGGTGAGCAGTTCTTC.

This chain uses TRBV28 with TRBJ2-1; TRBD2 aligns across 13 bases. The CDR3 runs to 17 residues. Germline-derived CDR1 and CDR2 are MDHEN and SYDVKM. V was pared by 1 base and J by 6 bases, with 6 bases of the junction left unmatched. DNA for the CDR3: TGTGCCAGCAGTTTATCAACACTAGCGGGAGGGTTCAATGAGCAGTTCTTC. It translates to CASSLSTLAGGFNEQFF.

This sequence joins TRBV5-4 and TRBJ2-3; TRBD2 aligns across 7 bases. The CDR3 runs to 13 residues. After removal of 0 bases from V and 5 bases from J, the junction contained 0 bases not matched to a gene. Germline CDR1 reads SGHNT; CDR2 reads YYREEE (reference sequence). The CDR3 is CASSLAGGDTQYF. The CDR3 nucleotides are TGTGCCAGCAGCTTGGCGGGGGGAGATACGCAGTATTTT.

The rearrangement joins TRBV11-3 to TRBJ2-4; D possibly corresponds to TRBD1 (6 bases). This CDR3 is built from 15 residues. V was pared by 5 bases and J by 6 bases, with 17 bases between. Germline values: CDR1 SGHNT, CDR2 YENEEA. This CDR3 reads CASSLGTSRGNIQYF. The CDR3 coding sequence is TGTGCCAGCAGCCTAGGGACCAGCAGGGGAAACATTCAGTACTTC.

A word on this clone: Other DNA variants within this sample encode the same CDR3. CDR3 amino acids: CASSVSGRTHEQYF. The CDR3 region has the DNA TGTGCCAGCAGCGTTAGCGGGAGGACCCACGAGCAGTACTTC. V gene TRBV9 combines with J gene TRBJ2-7; 10 bases are shared with TRBD2. This CDR3 spans 14 amino acids. Germline loops: CDR1 SGDLS, CDR2 YYNGEE. Unmatched junction bases numbered 4, after V lost 2 bases and J lost 5 bases.

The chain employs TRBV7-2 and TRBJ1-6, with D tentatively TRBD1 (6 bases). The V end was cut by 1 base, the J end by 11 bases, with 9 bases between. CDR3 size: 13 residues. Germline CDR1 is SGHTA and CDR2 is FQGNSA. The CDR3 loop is CASSLDRGTPLHF. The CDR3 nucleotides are TGTGCCAGCAGCTTAGATAGGGGGACACCCCTCCACTTT.

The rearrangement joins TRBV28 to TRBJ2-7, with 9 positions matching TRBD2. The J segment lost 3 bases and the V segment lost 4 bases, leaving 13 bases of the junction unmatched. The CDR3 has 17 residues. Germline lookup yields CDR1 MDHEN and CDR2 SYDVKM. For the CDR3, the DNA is TGTGCCAGCAGTTCCAATAGACTAGCGGCCTACGACTACGAGCAGTACTTC. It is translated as CASSSNRLAAYDYEQYF. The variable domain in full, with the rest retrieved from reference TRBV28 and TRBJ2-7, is DVKVTQSSRYLVKRTGEKVFLECVQDMDHENMFWYRQDPGLGLRLIYFSYDVKMKEKGDIPEGYSVSREKKERFSLILESASTNQTSMYLCASSSNRLAAYDYEQYFGPGTRLTVT.

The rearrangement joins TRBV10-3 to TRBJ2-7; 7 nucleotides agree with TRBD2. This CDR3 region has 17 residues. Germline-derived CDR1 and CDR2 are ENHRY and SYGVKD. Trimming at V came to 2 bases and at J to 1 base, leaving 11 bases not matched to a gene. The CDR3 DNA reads TGTGCCATCAGTGAGGGGACTACCGGGATCGCTTCCTACGAGCAGTACTTC. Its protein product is CAISEGTTGIASYEQYF.

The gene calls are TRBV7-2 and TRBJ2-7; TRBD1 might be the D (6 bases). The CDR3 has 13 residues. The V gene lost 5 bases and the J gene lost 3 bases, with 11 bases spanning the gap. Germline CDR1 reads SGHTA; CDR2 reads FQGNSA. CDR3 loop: CASSLDRYYEQYF. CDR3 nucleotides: TGTGCCAGCAGCCTGGACAGATACTACGAGCAGTACTTC.

CDR3 coding DNA: TGTGCCATCAGTGAGCCGGGACAGGGTCGGCAGCCCCAGCATTTT. This codes for CAISEPGQGRQPQHF. The rearrangement uses TRBV10-3 and TRBJ1-5; TRBD1 matches 9 bases. The V gene end was trimmed by 2 bases and the J gene end by 7 bases; junction bases not matched to a gene: 6. CDR3 length: 15 amino acids. CDR1 and CDR2 from the germline V gene are ENHRY and SYGVKD.

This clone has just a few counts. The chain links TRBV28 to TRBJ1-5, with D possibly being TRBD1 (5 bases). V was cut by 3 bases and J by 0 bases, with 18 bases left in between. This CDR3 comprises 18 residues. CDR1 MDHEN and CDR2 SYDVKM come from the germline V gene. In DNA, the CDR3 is TGTGCCAGCAGTTTTTTGGTCTCCCGGGGGGGTAGCAATCAGCCCCAGCATTTT. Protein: CASSFLVSRGGSNQPQHF.

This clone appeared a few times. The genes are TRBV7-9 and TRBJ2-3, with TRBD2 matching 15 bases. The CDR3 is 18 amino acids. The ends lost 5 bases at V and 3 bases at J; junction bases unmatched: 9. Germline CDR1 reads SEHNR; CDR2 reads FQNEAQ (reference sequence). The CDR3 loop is CASSLRGLAGGWTDTQYF. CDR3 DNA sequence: TGTGCCAGCAGCCTCCGAGGACTAGCGGGAGGGTGGACAGATACGCAGTATTTT.

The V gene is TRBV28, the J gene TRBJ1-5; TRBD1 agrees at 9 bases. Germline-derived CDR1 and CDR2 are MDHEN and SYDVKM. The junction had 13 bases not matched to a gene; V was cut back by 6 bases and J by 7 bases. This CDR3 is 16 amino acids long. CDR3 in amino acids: CASRKLTGGSRQPQHF. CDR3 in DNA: TGTGCCAGCAGAAAGCTGACAGGGGGATCTCGCCAGCCCCAGCATTTT.

In DNA form, the CDR3 reads TGTGCCAGCAGTTTGTCCCTAGCGGGCCCCTACAATGAGCAGTTCTTC. Its translation is CASSLSLAGPYNEQFF. The chain links TRBV27 to TRBJ2-1; 8 bases map to TRBD2. J lost 2 bases, V lost 3 bases, and 6 bases had no gene match. This CDR3 has 16 amino acids. Germline CDR1 MNHEY, CDR2 SMNVEV (reference sequence).

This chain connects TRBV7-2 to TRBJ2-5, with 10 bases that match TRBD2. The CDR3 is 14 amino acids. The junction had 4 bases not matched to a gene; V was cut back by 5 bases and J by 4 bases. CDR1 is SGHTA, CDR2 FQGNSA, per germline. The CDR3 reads CASSPRTSGETQYF. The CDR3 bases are TGTGCCAGCAGCCCCCGGACTAGCGGAGAGACCCAGTACTTC. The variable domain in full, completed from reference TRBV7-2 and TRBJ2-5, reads GAGVSQSPSNKVTEKGKDVELRCDPISGHTALYWYRQSLGQGLEFLIYFQGNSAPDKSGLPSDRFSAERTGGSVSTLTIQRTQQEDSAVYLCASSPRTSGETQYFGPGTRLLVL.

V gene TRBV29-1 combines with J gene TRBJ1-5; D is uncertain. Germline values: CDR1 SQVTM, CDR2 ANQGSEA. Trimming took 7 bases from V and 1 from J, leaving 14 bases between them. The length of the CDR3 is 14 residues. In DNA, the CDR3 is TGCAGCGCCAGGTGGGGAGGGAGCAATCAGCCCCAGCATTTT. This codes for CSARWGGSNQPQHF.

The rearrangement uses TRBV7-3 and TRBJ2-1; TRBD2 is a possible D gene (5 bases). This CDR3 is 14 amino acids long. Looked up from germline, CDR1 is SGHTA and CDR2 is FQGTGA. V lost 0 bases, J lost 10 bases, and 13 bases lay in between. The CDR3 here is CASSLTAGLQEQFF. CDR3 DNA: TGTGCCAGCAGCTTAACCGCGGGCCTTCAGGAGCAGTTCTTC.

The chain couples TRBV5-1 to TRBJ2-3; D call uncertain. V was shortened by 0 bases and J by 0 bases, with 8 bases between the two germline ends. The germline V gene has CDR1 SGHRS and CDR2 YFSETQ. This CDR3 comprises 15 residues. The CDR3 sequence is CASSLGQVSTDTQYF. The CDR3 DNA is TGCGCCAGCAGCTTGGGACAAGTCAGCACAGATACGCAGTATTTT.

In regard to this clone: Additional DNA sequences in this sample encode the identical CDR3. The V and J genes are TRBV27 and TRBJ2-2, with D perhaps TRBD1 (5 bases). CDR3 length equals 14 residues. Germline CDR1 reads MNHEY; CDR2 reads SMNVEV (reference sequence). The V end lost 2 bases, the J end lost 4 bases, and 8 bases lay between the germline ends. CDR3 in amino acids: CASSLGASTGELFF. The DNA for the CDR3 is TGTGCCAGCAGTTTAGGGGCGTCCACCGGGGAGCTGTTTTTT.